A single sample is the source of the 17 T cell receptor beta chains below, sequenced in a study of regulatory T cells in long-lasting Graves disease (TCRdb year 2021). The library was generated by multiplex PCR. The instrument was an Illumina HiSeq 4000. CDR3 regions were amplified by Arm-PCR with iRepertoire HTBI primers to construct TCR beta libraries. TCRdb cleaned the public reads at Q25 with fastp, built clones with MiXCR and kept in-frame beta chains. For every CDR3 protein sequence, its rows merge into one entry that carries the most common genes and DNA. This sample comprises approximately 540,000 distinct CDR3 sequences, 12% of them detected only once. Over 7% of the sample belongs to the ten largest clones. This sample's time point label indicates: newly diagnosed GD, antithyroid drugs for less than 3 months. For both TCR sequencing and RNA sequencing, RNA was extracted from PBMCs using TRIzol.

The same data also contributed to another study, on T cells in Graves' hyperthyroidism and ophthalmopathy.

This material consisted of peripheral blood mononuclear cells (PBMCs), taken at new diagnosis, from a patient treated with antithyroid drugs. These receptor sequences come from a woman younger than 45 with Graves disease. Donor details come from another sample of the same person, matched by shared clones.

This clonotype appeared many times. J is TRBJ2-7 and V is TRBV29-1; 7 bases fit TRBD1. The trim removed 1 base at V and 6 bases at J, leaving 12 bases unmatched. The CDR3 sequence is 15 residues long. CDR1 is SQVTM and CDR2 is ANQGSEA in the germline V gene. DNA of the CDR3: TGCAGCGTTGAAGGAGGGGGCGGTGGGTTGTCCGAGCAGTACTTC. Amino acids: CSVEGGGGGLSEQYF.

The chain employs TRBV12-5 and TRBJ1-6; no reliable D call. The CDR3 contains 13 residues. The V end was cut by 7 bases, the J end by 10 bases, with 14 bases between. CDR1 is LGHNT, CDR2 FRNRAP, per germline. The CDR3 here is CASAQTPPSPLHF. CDR3 bases: TGTGCTAGTGCCCAAACCCCTCCCTCACCCCTCCACTTT.

This clonotype was detected many times. Its ends do not fully match the called genes, so a read error is possible. V and J are TRBV5-1 and TRBJ1-3; TRBD1 is a possible D gene (5 bases). Germline lookup yields CDR1 SGHRS and CDR2 YFSETQ. This CDR3 is 15 amino acids long. The CDR3 region has the DNA TGTGCCAGCAGCTTAGGGGATTTCTCTGGAAACACCATATATTTT. This encodes CASSLGDFSGNTIYF.

This clonotype was seen many times. The V and J genes are TRBV19 and TRBJ1-2, with D uncertain. V was clipped by 3 bases and J by 6 bases, with 20 bases between them. The germline V gene encodes CDR1 LNHDA and CDR2 SQIVND (reference sequence). The CDR3 runs to 16 residues. CDR3 sequence (DNA): TGTGCCAGTAGTATTATTGGGAGCCGGCCATGGGATGGCTACACCTTC. Translation gives CASSIIGSRPWDGYTF.

Regarding this clonotype: A much larger clone differs by one base, so this may be a read error. The V gene is TRBV7-2, the J gene TRBJ1-1; D remains ambiguous. CDR3 length: 13 amino acids. Germline V gives CDR1 SGHTA, CDR2 FQGNSA. The CDR3 here is CASSPTRNTEALF. CDR3 nucleotides: TGTGCCAGCAGCCCGACAAGAAACACTGAAGCTCTCTTT.

This clonotype was found a few times. The DNA of the CDR3 is TGCAGTGCTAGAGGGCAGCATAATGAAAAACTGTTTTTT. This gives the protein CSARGQHNEKLFF. The rearrangement links TRBV20-1 to TRBJ1-4; D unclear. Trimming took 1 base from V and 4 from J, leaving 7 bases between them. Germline V gene sequence: CDR1 DFQATT, CDR2 SNEGSKA (reference sequence). The CDR3 spans 13 residues.

This clonotype was found many times. The V gene is TRBV19, the J gene TRBJ2-2; D not resolved. This CDR3 region has 15 residues. The V end was cut by 3 bases, the J end by 5 bases, with 13 bases between. CDR1 and CDR2 from the germline V gene are LNHDA and SQIVND (reference sequence). The CDR3, as DNA: TGTGCCAGTAGTATTTTAAGCGAGGAAACCGGGGAGCTGTTTTTT. This encodes CASSILSEETGELFF.

The chain carries TRBV7-9 and TRBJ1-2, with a tentative D call TRBD1 (6 bases). V was clipped by 5 bases and J by 8 bases, with 15 bases between them. The CDR3 has 13 residues. Germline loops: CDR1 SEHNR, CDR2 FQNEAQ (reference sequence). In nucleotides, the CDR3 is TGTGCCAGCAGCCTAATGGACAGAAGAGGCTACACCTTC. Amino acid sequence: CASSLMDRRGYTF.

V usage is TRBV11-2 and J usage is TRBJ2-7; 7 bases are shared with TRBD1. Germline V gene data show CDR1 as SGHAT and CDR2 as FQNNGV. The V and J ends lost 2 bases and 6 bases, in that order; junction bases with no gene match: 7. This CDR3 is 14 amino acids long. CDR3 DNA sequence: TGTGCCAGCAGCTTAAAGCCAGGGGGTCTCGAGCAGTACTTC. This sequence encodes CASSLKPGGLEQYF.

This clonotype was picked up many times. The chain combines TRBV27 with TRBJ2-7; D is possibly TRBD2 (5 bases). The CDR3 length is 15 residues. V was pared by 2 bases and J by 0 bases, with 11 bases between. Germline assignment: CDR1 MNHEY and CDR2 SMNVEV (reference sequence). CDR3 protein: CASSLGPGNSYEQYF. CDR3 DNA: TGTGCCAGCAGTTTAGGTCCCGGGAACTCCTACGAGCAGTACTTC.

The chain has TRBV7-9 and TRBJ1-1; 10 nucleotides align to TRBD1. CDR1 SEHNR and CDR2 FQNEAQ come from the germline V gene (reference sequence). J lost 4 bases, V lost 5 bases, and 7 bases had no gene match. The CDR3 loop spans 15 amino acids. The CDR3 DNA sequence: TGTGCCAGCAGCAAGGCTAGGACAGGGGGCACTGAAGCTTTCTTT. Translating it yields CASSKARTGGTEAFF.

The genes are TRBV7-2 and TRBJ2-7; D ambiguous. CDR1 SGHTA and CDR2 FQGNSA come from the germline V gene. Deletions cut 3 bases from V and 3 bases from J, with 9 bases between. This CDR3 region has 13 residues. The CDR3 DNA is TGTGCCAGCAGCTTCTTTGGCGGCTACGAGCAGTACTTC. Its protein product is CASSFFGGYEQYF.

This clonotype has ten or more counts. The V call is TRBV7-9, the J call TRBJ2-1; D uncertain. CDR3 length: 14 amino acids. The germline gives CDR1 SEHNR, CDR2 FQNEAQ (reference sequence). V lost 5 bases, J lost 5 bases, and 13 bases lay in between. For the CDR3, the DNA is TGTGCCAGCAGCCACGGATCTCTAGACAATGAGCAGTTCTTC. Translated: CASSHGSLDNEQFF.

A few counts support this clonotype. The chain carries TRBV19 and TRBJ2-6, with D perhaps matching TRBD1 (5 bases). V lost 10 bases to trimming and J lost 1 base, with 8 bases between them. The CDR3 is 13 residues long. Germline V CDR1 and CDR2: LNHDA, SQIVND (reference sequence). In DNA, the CDR3 is TGTGCCACCAGGGTATCTGGGGCCAACGTCCTGACTTTC. Its translation: CATRVSGANVLTF. Drawing the rest from reference TRBV19 and TRBJ2-6, the complete variable domain is DGGITQSPKYLFRKEGQNVTLSCEQNLNHDAMYWYRQDPGQGLRLIYYSQIVNDFQKGDIAEGYSVSREKKESFPLTVTSAQKNPTAFYLCATRVSGANVLTFGAGSRLTVL.

There are many counts of this clonotype. The CDR3 loop is CASSLIAGSSYNEQFF. The CDR3 DNA follows: TGTGCCAGCAGTTTAATAGCGGGGAGCTCCTACAATGAGCAGTTCTTC. V is TRBV12-3 or TRBV12-4 and J is TRBJ2-1, with TRBD2 matching 8 bases. The CDR3 is 16 residues long. The V and J ends lost 2 bases and 0 bases, in that order; junction bases with no gene match: 3.

The J gene is TRBJ2-5, the V gene TRBV15, with D perhaps TRBD2 (6 bases). V dropped 3 bases and J dropped 2 bases, with 13 bases sitting between them. From germline, CDR1 is LNHNV and CDR2 YYDKDF (reference sequence). This CDR3 is 15 amino acids long. The CDR3 coding sequence is TGTGCCACCAGCAGCGGGGGAGGTCTGCAAGAGACCCAGTACTTC. Translated, it gives CATSSGGGLQETQYF.

The chain links TRBV29-1 to TRBJ1-1; the D gene is possibly TRBD1 (6 bases). Germline values: CDR1 SQVTM, CDR2 ANQGSEA. This CDR3 region has 13 residues. With 3 bases removed from V and 5 bases from J, the gap between germline ends came to 13 bases. DNA for the CDR3: TGCAGCGTTGAGGGGAGGGGGGGGACTGAAGCTTTCTTT. It translates to CSVEGRGGTEAFF. The full variable domain, with the rest looked up from reference TRBV29-1 and TRBJ1-1, is SAVISQKPSRDICQRGTSLTIQCQVDSQVTMMFWYRQQPGQSLTLIATANQGSEATYESGFVIDKFPISRPNLTFSTLTVSNMSPEDSSIYLCSVEGRGGTEAFFGQGTRLTVV.